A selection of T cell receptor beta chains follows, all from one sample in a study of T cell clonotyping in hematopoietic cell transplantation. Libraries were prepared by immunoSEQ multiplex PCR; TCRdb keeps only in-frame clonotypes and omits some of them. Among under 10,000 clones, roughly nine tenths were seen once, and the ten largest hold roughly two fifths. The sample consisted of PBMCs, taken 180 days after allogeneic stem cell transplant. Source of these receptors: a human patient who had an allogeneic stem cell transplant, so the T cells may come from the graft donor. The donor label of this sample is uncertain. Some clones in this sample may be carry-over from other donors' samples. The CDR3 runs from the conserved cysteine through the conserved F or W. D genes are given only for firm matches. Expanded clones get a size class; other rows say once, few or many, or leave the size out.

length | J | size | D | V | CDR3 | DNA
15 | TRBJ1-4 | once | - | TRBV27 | CASGTAGATNEKLFF | TGTGCCAGCGGTACCGCAGGTGCAACTAATGAAAAACTGTTTTTT
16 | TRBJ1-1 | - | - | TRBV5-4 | CASSQSSAGMNTEAFF | TGCGCCAGCAGCCAAAGTTCGGCGGGTATGAACACTGAAGCTTTCTTT
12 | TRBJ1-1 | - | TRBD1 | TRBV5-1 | CASSLAQGSAFF | TGCGCCAGCAGCTTGGCACAGGGGTCAGCTTTCTTT
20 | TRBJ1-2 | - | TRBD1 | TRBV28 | CASSFPTRPGTGRDNYGYTF | TGTGCCAGCAGTTTCCCCACGAGGCCCGGGACAGGGAGGGATAACTATGGCTACACCTTC
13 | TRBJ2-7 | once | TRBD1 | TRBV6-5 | CASSWGRDRGQYF | TGTGCCAGCAGTTGGGGGCGGGACAGGGGGCAGTACTTC
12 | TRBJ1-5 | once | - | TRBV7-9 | CASSYQDQPQHF | TGTGCCAGCAGCTACCAGGATCAGCCCCAGCATTTT
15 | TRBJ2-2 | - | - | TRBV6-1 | CASSGGPQNTGELFF | TGTGCCAGCAGTGGAGGGCCACAGAACACCGGGGAGCTGTTTTTT
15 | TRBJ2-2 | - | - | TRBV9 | CASSPRTDVTGELFF | TGTGCCAGCAGCCCTCGGACGGATGTCACCGGGGAGCTGTTTTTT
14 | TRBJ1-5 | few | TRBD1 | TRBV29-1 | CSAIGTGEFQPQHF | TGCAGCGCCATCGGGACAGGGGAATTTCAGCCCCAGCATTTT
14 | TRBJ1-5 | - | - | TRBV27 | CASRPDSDTQPQHF | TGTGCCAGCAGGCCTGACAGTGATACGCAGCCCCAGCATTTT
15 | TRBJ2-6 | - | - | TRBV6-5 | CASSFTPSGANVLTF | TGTGCCAGCAGTTTCACTCCCTCTGGGGCCAACGTCCTGACTTTC
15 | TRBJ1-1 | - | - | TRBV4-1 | CASSLRKAGGTEAFF | TGCGCCAGCAGCCTGAGGAAGGCGGGCGGCACTGAAGCTTTCTTT
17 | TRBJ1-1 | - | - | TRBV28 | CASSLLPARMPPPEAFF | TGTGCCAGCAGTTTATTGCCCGCTAGGATGCCCCCCCCTGAAGCTTTCTTT
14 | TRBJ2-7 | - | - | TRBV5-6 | CASSLASAAYEQYF | TGTGCCAGCAGCTTAGCGTCGGCGGCCTACGAGCAGTACTTC
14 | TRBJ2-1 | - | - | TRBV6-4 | CASSAGINTNEQFF | TGTGCCAGCAGTGCCGGGATTAACACCAATGAGCAGTTCTTC
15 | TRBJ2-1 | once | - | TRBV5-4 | CASSLGGGQGNEQFF | TGTGCCAGCAGCTTGGGTGGGGGTCAGGGAAATGAGCAGTTCTTC
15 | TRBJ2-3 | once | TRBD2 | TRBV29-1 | CSVHRLAGSTDTQYF | TGCAGCGTTCATCGACTAGCGGGGAGCACAGATACGCAGTATTTT
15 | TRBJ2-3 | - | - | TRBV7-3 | CASSLVQTSTDTQYF | TGTGCCAGCAGCTTGGTTCAGACTAGCACAGATACGCAGTATTTT
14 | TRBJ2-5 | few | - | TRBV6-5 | CASSYFGGQETQYF | TGTGCCAGCAGTTACTTTGGGGGCCAAGAGACCCAGTACTTC
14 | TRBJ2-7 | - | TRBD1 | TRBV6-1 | CASSLDRGTYEQYF | TGTGCCAGCAGCCTTGACAGGGGGACCTACGAGCAGTACTTC
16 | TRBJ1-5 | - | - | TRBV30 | CAWSALGERSNQPQHF | TGTGCCTGGAGTGCCCTCGGGGAAAGGTCCAATCAGCCCCAGCATTTT
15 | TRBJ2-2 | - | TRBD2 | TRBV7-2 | CASSSTSGGAGELFF | TGTGCCAGCAGCTCGACTAGCGGGGGGGCCGGGGAGCTGTTTTTT
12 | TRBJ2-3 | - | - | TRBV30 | CAWREGIDTQYF | TGTGCCTGGAGGGAGGGGATAGATACGCAGTATTTT
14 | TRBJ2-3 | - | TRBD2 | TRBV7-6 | CASSFRRGADTQYF | TGTGCCAGCAGCTTTCGGCGGGGGGCAGATACGCAGTATTTT
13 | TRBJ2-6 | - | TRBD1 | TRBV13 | CASMGQGPLVLTF | TGTGCCAGCATGGGACAGGGTCCCTTGGTCCTGACTTTC
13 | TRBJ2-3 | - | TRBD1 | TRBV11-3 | CASSLGSDRARYF | TGTGCCAGCAGCTTAGGATCGGACAGGGCCCGGTATTTT
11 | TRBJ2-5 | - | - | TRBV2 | CASSGWETQYF | TGTGCCAGCAGCGGGTGGGAGACCCAGTACTTC
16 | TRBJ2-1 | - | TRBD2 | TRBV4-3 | CASSPKLAGDYNEQFF | TGCGCCAGCAGCCCAAAACTAGCGGGCGATTACAATGAGCAGTTCTTC
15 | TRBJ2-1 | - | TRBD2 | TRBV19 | CASSEVAGFSNEQFF | TGTGCCAGTAGTGAAGTAGCGGGGTTTAGCAATGAGCAGTTCTTC
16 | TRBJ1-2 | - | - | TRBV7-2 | CASSPSPGHSFYGYTF | TGTGCCAGCAGCCCATCACCGGGACACAGCTTCTATGGCTACACCTTC
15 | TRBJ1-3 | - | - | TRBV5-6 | CASSLVPGTGNTIYF | TGTGCCAGCAGCTTGGTCCCGGGTACTGGAAACACCATATATTTT
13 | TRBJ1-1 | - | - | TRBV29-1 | CSGSAGGDTEAFF | TGCAGCGGGAGCGCGGGGGGGGACACTGAAGCTTTCTTT
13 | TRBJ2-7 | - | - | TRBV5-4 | CASSLVGTYEQYF | TGTGCCAGCAGCTTGGTGGGCACCTACGAGCAGTACTTC
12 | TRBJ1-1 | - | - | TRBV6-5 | CASSSSREEAFF | TGTGCCAGCAGTTCTAGTAGGGAAGAAGCTTTCTTT
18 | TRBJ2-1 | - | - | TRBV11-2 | CASSSQGSGRGPYNEQFF | TGTGCCAGCAGCTCCCAGGGGTCGGGTCGCGGCCCCTACAATGAGCAGTTCTTC
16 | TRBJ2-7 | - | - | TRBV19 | CASSLPQARECDEQYF | TGTGCCAGTAGCCTTCCCCAGGCCAGGGAATGCGACGAGCAGTACTTC
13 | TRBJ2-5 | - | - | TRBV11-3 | CASSKSSQETQYF | TGTGCCAGCTCCAAGAGTTCCCAAGAGACCCAGTACTTC
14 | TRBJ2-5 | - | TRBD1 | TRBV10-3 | CAIGSPTGEETQYF | TGTGCCATCGGATCCCCGACAGGGGAAGAGACCCAGTACTTC
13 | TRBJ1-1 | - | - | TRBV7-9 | CASSVQGGTEAFF | TGTGCCAGCAGCGTTCAGGGAGGAACTGAAGCTTTCTTT
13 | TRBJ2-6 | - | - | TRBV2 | CASQLSGANVLTF | TGTGCCAGTCAACTCTCTGGGGCCAACGTCCTGACTTTC
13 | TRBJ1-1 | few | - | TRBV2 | CAARLRRNTEAFF | TGTGCCGCCAGACTCCGGAGGAACACTGAAGCTTTCTTT
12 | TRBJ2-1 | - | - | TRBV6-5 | CASRQGTGEQFF | TGTGCCAGCAGACAGGGAACGGGTGAGCAGTTCTTC
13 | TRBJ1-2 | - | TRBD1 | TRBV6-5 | CASRDPGQDGYTF | TGTGCCAGCCGAGACCCGGGACAGGATGGCTACACCTTC
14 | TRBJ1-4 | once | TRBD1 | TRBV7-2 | CASSIRQGGVKLFF | TGTGCCAGCAGCATACGACAGGGGGGCGTAAAACTGTTTTTT
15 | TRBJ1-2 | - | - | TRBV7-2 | CASSLQGRKYGGYTF | TGTGCCAGCAGCTTACAGGGGCGAAAGTATGGTGGCTACACCTTC
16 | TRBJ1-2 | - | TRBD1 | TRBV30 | CATITPGTGVLGGYTF | TGTGCCACCATCACTCCGGGGACAGGGGTCTTGGGCGGCTACACCTTC
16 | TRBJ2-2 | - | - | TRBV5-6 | CASSLAVGGFTGELFF | TGTGCCAGCAGCTTGGCCGTTGGAGGGTTCACCGGGGAGCTGTTTTTT
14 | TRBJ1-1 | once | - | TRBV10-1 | CASSDGWRNTEAFF | TGCGCCAGCAGTGATGGATGGAGGAACACTGAAGCTTTCTTT
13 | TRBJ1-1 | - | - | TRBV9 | CASSMGSGTEAFF | TGTGCCAGCAGTATGGGATCCGGCACTGAAGCTTTCTTT
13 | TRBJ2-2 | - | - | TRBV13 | CASRLSPGGELFF | TGTGCCAGCCGGCTATCACCGGGAGGGGAGCTGTTTTTT
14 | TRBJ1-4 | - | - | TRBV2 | CASSGGGGREKLFF | TGTGCCAGCAGTGGGGGCGGGGGAAGGGAAAAACTGTTTTTT
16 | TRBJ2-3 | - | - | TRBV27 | CASISRARGRTDTQYF | TGTGCCAGCATCTCTCGGGCGCGAGGGAGGACAGATACGCAGTATTTT
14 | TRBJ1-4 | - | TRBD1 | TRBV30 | CACGQGLTNEKLFF | TGTGCCTGCGGACAGGGCTTAACTAATGAAAAACTGTTTTTT
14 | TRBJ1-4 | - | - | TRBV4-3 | CASSQESPGEKLFF | TGCGCCAGCAGCCAAGAAAGCCCTGGGGAAAAACTGTTTTTT
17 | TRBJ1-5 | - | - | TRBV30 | CAWSVKGSRGPNQPQHF | TGTGCCTGGAGTGTTAAGGGAAGCAGGGGCCCCAATCAGCCCCAGCATTTT